This T cell receptor beta chain was sequenced for a study of post-analysis software for immune sequencing data. About the research overall: Relapsing-remitting, secondary progressive and progressive-relapsing forms of multiple sclerosis all featured among disease courses.

Study-level points and caveats: When patients were compared with controls, about five TRBV segments were more frequent, TRBV5-6, TRBV5-1 and TRBV20-1 among them. Versus controls, multiple sclerosis patients showed significantly lower diversity (normalized Chao1).

Note on this clonotype: The antigen is unknown.

Sequencing libraries made from TCR beta cDNA carried unique molecular identifiers. Input populations of about 0.95 to 10 million T cells gave rise to 500,000 to 600,000 cDNA molecules. One entry per CDR3 protein, called by TCRdb with MiXCR from the PCR reads. Found here are approximately 730,000 distinct CDR3 sequences, about 45% of them singletons; the top ten hold roughly 5%. The CDR3 spans 13 residues. Trimming took 6 bases from V and 3 from J, leaving 12 bases between them. Germline values: CDR1 MNHNY, CDR2 SVGAGI (reference sequence). The sample comprised blood. This sequence originates from a girl aged 5-17 years with multiple sclerosis. The chain uses TRBV6-6 and TRBJ2-7; D gene unclear. CDR3 coding DNA: TGTGCCAGCAGGGGCAGGCTTTTCTACGAGCAGTACTTC. The encoded protein is CASRGRLFYEQYF.